The next 7 T cell receptor beta chains were all read from a single sample in a study of cytomegalovirus exposure and HLA in healthy donors. The study ran its PCR with 60 Vbeta and 13 Jbeta primers. Generated by immunoSEQ multiplex PCR, the TCRdb table keeps only in-frame clones and is missing some. The data show around 170,000 clones, approximately 78% seen once. The sample was PBMCs. The receptors come from a woman aged 18-29 years in good health and CMV-seronegative.

The chain is built from TRBV7-9 and TRBJ1-2, with 11 bases matching TRBD1. The CDR3 totals 15 residues. V lost 3 bases and J lost 8; bases outside the gene matches: 8. Germline assignment: CDR1 SEHNR and CDR2 FQNEAQ (reference sequence). The CDR3 spells CASSLGTGGRAGYTF. The CDR3 DNA is TGTGCCAGCAGCTTGGGGACAGGGGGACGCGCCGGCTACACCTTC.

Only a few counts were recorded for this clone. The CDR3: CASTTTNEKLFF. CDR3 nucleotides: TGTGCCAGCACTACAACTAATGAAAAACTGTTTTTT. The genes are TRBV28 and TRBJ1-4; D is uncertain. Deletions cut 7 bases from V and 0 bases from J, with 3 bases between. Germline V gene data show CDR1 as MDHEN and CDR2 as SYDVKM. The CDR3 covers 12 residues. The whole variable domain, remainder taken from reference TRBV28 and TRBJ1-4, is DVKVTQSSRYLVKRTGEKVFLECVQDMDHENMFWYRQDPGLGLRLIYFSYDVKMKEKGDIPEGYSVSREKKERFSLILESASTNQTSMYLCASTTTNEKLFFGSGTQLSVL.

This clone was observed a single time. The chain links TRBV7-9 to TRBJ2-1; 11 bases line up with TRBD2. V shed 5 bases, J shed 7 bases, and the junction held 10 bases outside the gene matches. CDR1 is SEHNR, CDR2 FQNEAQ, per germline (reference sequence). The CDR3 runs to 16 residues. CDR3 sequence reads: CASSRETSGKRNEQFF. The CDR3 DNA follows: TGTGCCAGCAGCCGCGAGACTAGCGGGAAGAGGAATGAGCAGTTCTTC.

The chain links TRBV11-2 to TRBJ2-1; D is unclear. Germline values: CDR1 SGHAT, CDR2 FQNNGV. V shed 5 bases and J shed 1 base, with 9 bases lying between them. The length of the CDR3 is 14 residues. The CDR3 region has the DNA TGTGCCAGCAGCCCAGTCCCTTCCTACAATGAGCAGTTCTTC. It encodes CASSPVPSYNEQFF.

The chain links TRBV27 to TRBJ2-3; 14 positions agree with TRBD2. V lost 6 bases and J lost 6; bases outside the gene matches: 2. Germline lookup yields CDR1 MNHEY and CDR2 SMNVEV (reference sequence). The CDR3 is made up of 14 amino acids. The CDR3 protein is CASRGLAGVDTQYF. The CDR3 coding sequence is TGTGCCAGCAGGGGACTAGCGGGAGTGGATACGCAGTATTTT.

J is TRBJ2-3 and V is TRBV7-9; 9 bases are shared with TRBD2. J was trimmed by 2 bases and V by 3 bases; bases with no gene match: 9. The CDR3 covers 17 residues. Germline V gene data show CDR1 as SEHNR and CDR2 as FQNEAQ (reference sequence). CDR3 DNA sequence: TGTGCCAGCAGCTTTTCTTGGACTAGCGAGATCACAGATACGCAGTATTTT. It is translated as CASSFSWTSEITDTQYF.

The chain links TRBV19 to TRBJ2-3; D is undetermined. Germline V gene lookup returns CDR1 LNHDA and CDR2 SQIVND (reference sequence). This CDR3 spans 19 amino acids. V shed 4 bases and J shed 5 bases, with 28 bases lying between them. DNA of the CDR3: TGTGCCAGTAGTAGGTCTCCCCTGGTTTTCCACCCTGCGAAAGATACGCAGTATTTT. This gives the protein CASSRSPLVFHPAKDTQYF.